The clone carrying this TCR beta chain was detected a few times. CDR1 MNHNS and CDR2 SASEGT come from the germline V gene. The ends were cut back, 3 bases at V and 0 bases at J, with 8 bases in the middle. The CDR3 spans 14 residues. None of the included patients had other autoimmune diseases, uncontrolled infections, pregnancy or lactation, as these led to exclusion. Amplified TCR beta CDR3 regions were obtained using RNA transcripts as template. The library came from an HTBI-primed first-round RT-PCR and a second-round multiplex PCR. TCRdb re-called the multiplex PCR reads with MiXCR, one entry per CDR3 protein. The table shows about 590,000 distinct CDR3 sequences, with 39% occurring only once. These data are taken from a study of Graves' ophthalmopathy and Graves' hyperthyroidism.

Source material: peripheral blood or thyroid tissue (not recorded which). The V and J genes are TRBV6-1 and TRBJ2-5; no reliable D call. This sequence was found in an adult man with Graves' hyperthyroidism. CDR3 nucleotides: TGTGCCAGCAGTGAGTGGCAGGACCAAGAGACCCAGTACTTC. Translation: CASSEWQDQETQYF.